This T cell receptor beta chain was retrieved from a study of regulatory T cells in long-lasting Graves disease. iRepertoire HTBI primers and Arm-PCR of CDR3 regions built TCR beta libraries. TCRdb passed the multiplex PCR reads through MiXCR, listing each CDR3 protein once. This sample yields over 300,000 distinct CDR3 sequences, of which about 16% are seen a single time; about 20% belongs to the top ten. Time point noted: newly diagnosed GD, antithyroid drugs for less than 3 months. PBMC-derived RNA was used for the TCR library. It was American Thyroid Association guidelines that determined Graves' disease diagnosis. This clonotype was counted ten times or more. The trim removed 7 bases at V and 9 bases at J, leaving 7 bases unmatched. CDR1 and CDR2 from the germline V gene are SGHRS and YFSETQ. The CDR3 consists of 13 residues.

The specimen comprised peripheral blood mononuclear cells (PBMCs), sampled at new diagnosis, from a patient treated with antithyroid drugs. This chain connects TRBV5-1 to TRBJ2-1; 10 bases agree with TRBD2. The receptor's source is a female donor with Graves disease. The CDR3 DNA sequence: TGCGCCAGCGGGACTAGCGAGCCGCGTGAGCAGTTCTTC. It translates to CASGTSEPREQFF.